These 12 T cell receptor beta chains came from one sample sequenced in a study of beta chain features in type 1 diabetes. General observations from the study: People with Type 1 diabetes carried modestly yet significantly shorter TCRB CDR3s in all four CD4+ subsets.

The study reverse transcribed the entire isolated RNA, so it sequenced expressed TCRB transcripts. Assay used: immunoSEQ multiplex PCR; TCRdb lists only in-frame clones, some missing. The sample records more than 250,000 clones, about 15% being singletons. These receptors' targets are unknown. Sequencing was performed on naive CD4+ T cells from blood. These receptors were taken from a man aged 18 to 29 with type 1 diabetes.

This clone was observed a few times. The V call is TRBV30, the J call TRBJ2-5; TRBD1 aligns across 8 bases. There are 13 residues in the CDR3. V lost 7 bases, J lost 11 bases, and 15 bases stayed unmatched. From germline, CDR1 is GTSNPN and CDR2 SVGIG (reference sequence). CDR3 nucleotides: TGTGCCTACGGACAGGGTGGATCTTGGGAGCAGTACTTC. Encoded protein: CAYGQGGSWEQYF.

This chain links TRBV5-1 with TRBJ2-1; 11 nucleotides agree with TRBD2. Germline trimming cut 4 bases from V and 4 bases from J; bases unmatched to any gene: 1. The CDR3 has 14 residues. Germline CDR1 is SGHRS and CDR2 is YFSETQ. The CDR3 loop reads CASSGTSGYNEQFF. Here the CDR3 DNA reads TGCGCCAGCAGCGGGACTAGCGGTTACAATGAGCAGTTCTTC.

The CDR3 reads CAWSVLGGYHTEAFF. As DNA, the CDR3 is TGTGCCTGGAGTGTACTAGGAGGGTATCACACTGAAGCTTTCTTT. V and J are TRBV30 and TRBJ1-1, with unresolved D. The V end was cut by 0 bases, the J end by 3 bases, with 14 bases between. Germline V gives CDR1 GTSNPN, CDR2 SVGIG (reference sequence). This CDR3 comprises 15 residues.

There are a few counts of this clone. The chain has TRBV9 and TRBJ1-2, with 7 bases lining up with TRBD1. The J segment lost 3 bases and the V segment lost 8 bases, leaving 16 bases of the junction unmatched. The CDR3 is 16 amino acids. Germline V CDR1 and CDR2: SGDLS, YYNGEE. The CDR3 is CASTGKDRRGDYGYTF. The CDR3 DNA sequence: TGTGCCAGTACCGGAAAGGACAGGAGGGGTGACTATGGCTACACCTTC.

This clone was detected only a few times. The chain carries TRBV15 and TRBJ2-5, with unresolved D. V lost 4 bases and J lost 4, with 16 bases in between. CDR3 length: 15 amino acids. Looked up from germline, CDR1 is LNHNV and CDR2 is YYDKDF (reference sequence). DNA for the CDR3: TGTGCCACCAGCATTAGCTCCCAGCCGACAGAGACCCAGTACTTC. It is translated as CATSISSQPTETQYF.

The rearrangement joins TRBV2 to TRBJ2-1, with unresolved D. CDR1 and CDR2 (germline): SNHLY, FYNNEI. V lost 7 bases, J lost 0 bases, and 10 bases lay in between. This CDR3 region has 14 residues. The CDR3 region is CASNRVRSYNEQFF. CDR3 coding DNA: TGTGCCAGCAACAGAGTTCGCTCCTACAATGAGCAGTTCTTC.

This clone showed up just a few times. The CDR3 bases are TGTGCCAGCTCGTCGATGGACACAAAGAACACTGAAGCTTTCTTT. Translation: CASSSMDTKNTEAFF. The chain couples TRBV18 to TRBJ1-1, with D maybe TRBD1 (5 bases). Germline V CDR1 and CDR2: KGHSH, LQKENI. The CDR3 covers 15 residues. Trimming took 6 bases from V and 1 from J, leaving 15 bases between them.

This clone has only a few counts. The J gene is TRBJ1-3, the V gene TRBV5-4, with TRBD1 identical over 8 bases. Trimming at V came to 4 bases and at J to 3 bases, leaving 6 bases not matched to a gene. The germline CDR1 and CDR2 sequences are SGHNT and YYREEE (reference sequence). The CDR3 sequence is 15 residues long. The CDR3, as DNA: TGTGCCAGCAGCCAGGACAGGGTTTATGGAAACACCATATATTTT. It is translated as CASSQDRVYGNTIYF.

This rearrangement joins TRBV6-5 to TRBJ2-7, with TRBD1 matching 9 bases. CDR1 is MNHEY, CDR2 SVGAGI, per germline. CDR3 size: 15 residues. With V trimmed by 4 bases and J by 6 bases, 10 bases remained unmatched. CDR3 loop: CASSSLFGTGSEQYF. In DNA form, the CDR3 reads TGTGCCAGCAGTTCGTTATTCGGGACAGGGTCCGAGCAGTACTTC.

Only a few counts were recorded for this clone. The genes are TRBV4-1 and TRBJ2-1; 13 bases align to TRBD2. Germline trimming cut 1 base from V and 7 bases from J; bases unmatched to any gene: 7. CDR3 size: 17 residues. Germline-derived CDR1 and CDR2 are MGHRA and YSYEKL. The CDR3 region has the DNA TGCGCCAGCAGCCAAGGACTAGCGGGAGGCCATATGAATGAGCAGTTCTTC. Its protein product is CASSQGLAGGHMNEQFF.

The chain recombines TRBV5-1 with TRBJ2-1; tentative D call: TRBD2 (5 bases). The germline V gene has CDR1 SGHRS and CDR2 YFSETQ. The length of the CDR3 is 16 residues. The V gene lost 0 bases and the J gene lost 6 bases, with 16 bases spanning the gap. CDR3 DNA sequence: TGCGCCAGCAGCTTGGGGTCGAGCGGAGCGATCAATGAGCAGTTCTTC. Translated: CASSLGSSGAINEQFF.

This chain links TRBV4-3 with TRBJ2-3; 8 bases are shared with TRBD2. J lost 1 base, V lost 3 bases, and 0 bases had no gene match. This CDR3 contains 14 residues. The germline V gene has CDR1 LGHNA and CDR2 YSLEER. DNA for the CDR3: TGCGCCAGCAGCCATAGCGGGGGCACAGATACGCAGTATTTT. It translates to CASSHSGGTDTQYF.